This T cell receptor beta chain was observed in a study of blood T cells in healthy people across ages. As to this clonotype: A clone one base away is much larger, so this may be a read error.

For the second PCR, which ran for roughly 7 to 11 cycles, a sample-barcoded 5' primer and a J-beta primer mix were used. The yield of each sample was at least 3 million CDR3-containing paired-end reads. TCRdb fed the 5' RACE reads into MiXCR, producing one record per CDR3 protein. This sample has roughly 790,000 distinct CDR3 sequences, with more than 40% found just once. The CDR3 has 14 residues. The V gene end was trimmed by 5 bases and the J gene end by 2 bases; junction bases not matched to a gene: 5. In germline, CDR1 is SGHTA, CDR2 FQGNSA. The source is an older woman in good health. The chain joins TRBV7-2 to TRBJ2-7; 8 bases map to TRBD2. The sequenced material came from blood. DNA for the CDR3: TGTGCCAGCAGCCTTAGCGGGAACCCCTACGAGCAGTACTTC. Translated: CASSLSGNPYEQYF.